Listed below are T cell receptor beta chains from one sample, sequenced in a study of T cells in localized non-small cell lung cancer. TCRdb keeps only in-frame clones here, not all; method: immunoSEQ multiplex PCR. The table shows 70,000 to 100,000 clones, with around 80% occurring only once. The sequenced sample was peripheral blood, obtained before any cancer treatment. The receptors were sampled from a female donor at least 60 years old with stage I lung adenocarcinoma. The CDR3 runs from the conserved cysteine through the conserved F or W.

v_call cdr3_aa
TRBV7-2 CASSYYRGYEQYF
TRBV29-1 CSVATTSGYSYNEQFF
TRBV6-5 CASSRDLHNEQFF
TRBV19 CASSIQVGDRPQHF
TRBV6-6 CASSPDSEAFF
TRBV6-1 CASRGWGDTGELFF
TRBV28 CASRRVSADSGNTIYF
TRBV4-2 CASSQHYGTSDEQYF
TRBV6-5 CASRKGVEAFF
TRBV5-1 CASSLVSWNTEAFF
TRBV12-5 CASGFMANYGYTF
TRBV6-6 CASRGTGTLSPLHF
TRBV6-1 CASSEGLAYNEQFF
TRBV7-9 CASSLFSLMNTEAFF
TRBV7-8 CASSLAEINEQFF
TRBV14 CASSQDYLGAEAFF
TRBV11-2 CASSWFSGGAPDTQYF
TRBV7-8 CASSALSGGSPLHF
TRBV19 CASSIDHGTAQETQYF
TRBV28 CASSLYAAGSEAFF
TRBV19 CASTDSLNQPQHF
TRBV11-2 CASSYRTGTGGKNIQYF
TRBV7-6 CASSLGPDRGLEGTDTQYF
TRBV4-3 CASSLGTSGGAGNEQFF
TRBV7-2 CASSSEGGRAYEQYF
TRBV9 CASSPGTEIYEQYF
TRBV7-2 CASTPGGQNTGELFF
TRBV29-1 CSVEGGGDGYTF
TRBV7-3 CASSSPSTDTQYF
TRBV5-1 CASSLREASNTGELFF
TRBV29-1 CSGGGGTDTQYF
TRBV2 CASRETGADTEAFF
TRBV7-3 CASSLVAPDTQYF